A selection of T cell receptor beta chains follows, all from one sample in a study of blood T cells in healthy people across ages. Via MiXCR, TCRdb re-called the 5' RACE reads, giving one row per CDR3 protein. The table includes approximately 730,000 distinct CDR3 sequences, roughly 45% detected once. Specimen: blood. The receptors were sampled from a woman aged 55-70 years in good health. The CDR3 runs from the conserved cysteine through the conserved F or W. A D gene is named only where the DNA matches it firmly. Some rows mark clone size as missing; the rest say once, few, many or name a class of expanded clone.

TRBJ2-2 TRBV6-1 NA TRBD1 CASRGQGATGELFF TGTGCCAGCAGGGGACAGGGGGCCACCGGGGAGCTGTTTTTT
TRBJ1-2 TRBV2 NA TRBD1 CASLGGGNYGYTF TGTGCCAGCTTAGGGGGCGGTAACTATGGCTACACCTTC
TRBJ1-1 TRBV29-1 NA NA CSVAGPGGTEAFF TGCAGCGTAGCCGGACCCGGGGGGACTGAAGCTTTCTTT
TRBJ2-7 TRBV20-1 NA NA CSARDGRTGSYEQYF TGCAGTGCTAGAGACGGGAGGACAGGATCCTACGAGCAGTACTTC
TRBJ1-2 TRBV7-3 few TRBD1 CASSPGQGIFYGYTF TGTGCCAGCAGCCCGGGACAGGGAATCTTCTATGGCTACACCTTC
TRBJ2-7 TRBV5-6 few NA CASSWRGGAEQYF TGTGCCAGCAGCTGGAGAGGGGGGGCCGAGCAGTACTTC
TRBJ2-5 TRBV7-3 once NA CASSHGASKETQYF TGTGCCAGCAGCCATGGGGCTAGCAAGGAGACCCAGTACTTC
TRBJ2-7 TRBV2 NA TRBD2 CASSSMTSRGEQYF TGTGCCAGCAGTTCCATGACTAGCCGGGGCGAGCAGTACTTC
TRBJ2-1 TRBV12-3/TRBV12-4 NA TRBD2 CAGSLNGGYNEQFF TGTGCCGGCAGTTTGAACGGGGGGTACAATGAGCAGTTCTTC
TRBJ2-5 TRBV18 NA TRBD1 CASSRDRADKETQYF TGTGCCAGCTCACGGGACAGGGCGGATAAAGAGACCCAGTACTTC
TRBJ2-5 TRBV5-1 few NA CASSLYAGETQYF TGCGCCAGCAGCTTGTATGCGGGAGAGACCCAGTACTTC
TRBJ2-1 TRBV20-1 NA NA CSASLRAAYNEQFF TGCAGTGCTAGTCTCAGGGCTGCCTACAATGAGCAGTTCTTC
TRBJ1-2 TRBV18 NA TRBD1 CASSPEGTGWGYTF TGTGCCAGCTCACCCGAAGGGACAGGATGGGGCTACACCTTC
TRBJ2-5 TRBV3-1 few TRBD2 CASSPSGGGYNEQYF TGTGCCAGCAGCCCCAGCGGGGGGGGCTACAATGAGCAGTACTTC
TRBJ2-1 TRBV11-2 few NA CASSLRLQGIMNEQFF TGTGCCAGCAGCTTACGTCTGCAGGGCATAATGAATGAGCAGTTCTTC
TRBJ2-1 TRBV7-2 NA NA CASSLGPVYNEQFF TGTGCCAGCAGCCTAGGGCCGGTTTACAATGAGCAGTTCTTC
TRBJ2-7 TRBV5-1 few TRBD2 CASSWEMGGEFEQYF TGCGCCAGCAGCTGGGAAATGGGGGGGGAGTTCGAGCAGTACTTC
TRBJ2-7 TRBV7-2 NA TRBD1 CASSRTGARMSSYEQYF TGTGCCAGCAGCCGAACAGGGGCCCGGATGAGCTCCTACGAGCAGTACTTC
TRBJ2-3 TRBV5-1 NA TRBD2 CASSQGLAGASTDTQYF TGCGCCAGCAGCCAGGGCCTAGCGGGGGCCTCCACGGATACGCAGTATTTT
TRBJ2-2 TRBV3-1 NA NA CASSQVPTGNTGELFF TGTGCCAGCAGCCAAGTCCCAACAGGGAACACCGGGGAGCTGTTTTTT
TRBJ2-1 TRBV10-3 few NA CAISGSGTPNEQFF TGTGCCATCAGTGGATCAGGGACCCCCAATGAGCAGTTCTTC
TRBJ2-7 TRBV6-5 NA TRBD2 CASSYRTTSGRYSEQYF TGTGCCAGCAGTTACCGGACAACTAGCGGGAGATACTCCGAGCAGTACTTC
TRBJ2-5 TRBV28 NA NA CASHFPGAAFNEQYF TGTGCCAGCCATTTCCCGGGGGCGGCGTTCAATGAGCAGTACTTC
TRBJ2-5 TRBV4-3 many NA CASSQDKQGGGETQYF TGCGCCAGCAGCCAAGATAAACAGGGTGGAGGAGAGACCCAGTACTTC
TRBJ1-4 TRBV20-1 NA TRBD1 CSAIGTANEKLFF TGCAGTGCTATTGGGACAGCGAATGAAAAACTGTTTTTT
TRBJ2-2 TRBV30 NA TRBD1 CAWGGQGWDTGELFF TGTGCCTGGGGCGGACAGGGATGGGACACCGGGGAGCTGTTTTTT
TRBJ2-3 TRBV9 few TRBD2 CASSLPGTRGDTQYF TGTGCCAGCAGCCTGCCCGGGACTAGAGGGGATACGCAGTATTTT
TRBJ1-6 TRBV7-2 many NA CASSLGGVASPLHF TGTGCCAGCAGCTTAGGCGGGGTCGCTTCACCCCTCCACTTT
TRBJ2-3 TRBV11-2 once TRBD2 CASSGGASGSGTDTQYF TGTGCCAGCAGCGGAGGGGCTAGCGGTTCCGGCACAGATACGCAGTATTTT
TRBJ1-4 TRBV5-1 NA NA CASSLAPATNEKLFF TGCGCCAGCAGCTTGGCCCCAGCAACTAATGAAAAACTGTTTTTT
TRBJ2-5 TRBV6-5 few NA CASSYSIEETQYF TGTGCCAGCAGTTACTCGATCGAAGAGACCCAGTACTTC
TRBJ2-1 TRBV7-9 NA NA CASSQGFGSHNKQFF TGTGCCAGCAGCCAGGGATTTGGGTCCCACAATAAGCAGTTCTTC
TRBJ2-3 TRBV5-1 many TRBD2 CASSPWTSGYTDTQYF TGCGCCAGCAGCCCATGGACTAGCGGATACACAGATACGCAGTATTTT